This T cell receptor beta chain was captured in a study of cytomegalovirus exposure and HLA in healthy donors. The germline V gene encodes CDR1 SGHKS and CDR2 YYEKEE (reference sequence). V dropped 0 bases and J dropped 4 bases, with 13 bases sitting between them. This CDR3 contains 15 residues. The primer mix had 60 Vbeta and 13 Jbeta primers. Method: immunoSEQ multiplex PCR; TCRdb's copy keeps in-frame clones and lacks some. The sample carries under 150,000 clones, over 60% recorded once. The V call is TRBV5-5, the J call TRBJ1-2, with a possible D match to TRBD1 (5 bases). The sequenced sample was PBMCs. This clonotype originated in a woman aged 25-40 years in good health and CMV-seropositive. The CDR3 DNA reads TGTGCCAGCAGCTTGGGTCCAGCGGGGGTCTATGGCTACACCTTC. This sequence encodes CASSLGPAGVYGYTF.